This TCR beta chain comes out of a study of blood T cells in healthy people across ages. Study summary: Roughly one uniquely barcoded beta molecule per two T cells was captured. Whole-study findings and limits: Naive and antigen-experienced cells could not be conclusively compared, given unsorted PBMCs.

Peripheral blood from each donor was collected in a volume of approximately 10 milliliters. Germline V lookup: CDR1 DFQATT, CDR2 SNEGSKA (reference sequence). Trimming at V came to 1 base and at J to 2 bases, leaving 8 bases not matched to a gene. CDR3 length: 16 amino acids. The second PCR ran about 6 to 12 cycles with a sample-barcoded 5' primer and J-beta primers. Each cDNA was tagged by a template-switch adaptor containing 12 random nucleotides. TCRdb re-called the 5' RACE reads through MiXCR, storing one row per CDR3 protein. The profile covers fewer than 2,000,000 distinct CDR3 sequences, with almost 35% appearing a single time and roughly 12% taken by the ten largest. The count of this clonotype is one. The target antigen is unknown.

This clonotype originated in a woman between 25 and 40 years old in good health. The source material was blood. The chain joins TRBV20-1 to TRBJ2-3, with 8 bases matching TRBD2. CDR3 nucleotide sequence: TGCAGTGCTAGAGGGCCCGGGACTAGTCTCACAGATACGCAGTATTTT. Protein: CSARGPGTSLTDTQYF.